These 28 T cell receptor beta chains were sequenced from one sample in a study of T cells after yellow fever vaccination. TCRdb independently ran MiXCR on the 5' RACE reads; one entry per CDR3 protein. In the table there are roughly 50,000 distinct CDR3 sequences, 7% to 9% of which are singletons. The specimen was CD8+ T cells sorted from PBMCs, collected around 14 days after the first yellow fever vaccination. The receptors here all came from a man younger than 35 who received the YFV17D yellow fever vaccine.

This clonotype has ten or more counts. The chain links TRBV6-4 to TRBJ2-3, with D perhaps assigned TRBD1 or TRBD2 (5 bases each). The V end lost 6 bases, the J end lost 2 bases, and 9 bases lay between the germline ends. This CDR3 is 13 amino acids long. Germline lookup yields CDR1 MRHNA and CDR2 SNTAGT. The CDR3 DNA follows: TGTGCCAGCAGCACGGGGCCCACAGATACGCAGTATTTT. Amino acid sequence: CASSTGPTDTQYF.

This clonotype appeared many times. The V call is TRBV12-3 or TRBV12-4, the J call TRBJ2-1, with D perhaps TRBD1 or TRBD2 (6 bases each). The CDR3 totals 16 residues. V was trimmed by 3 bases and J by 1 base, leaving 13 bases between them. CDR3 sequence: CASSFEGGGSYNEQFF. CDR3 sequence (DNA): TGTGCCAGCAGTTTCGAGGGGGGTGGGTCCTACAATGAGCAGTTCTTC.

This clonotype was seen many times. The V gene is TRBV15, the J gene TRBJ1-3; TRBD1 matches at 9 bases. In germline, CDR1 is LNHNV, CDR2 YYDKDF (reference sequence). The CDR3 length is 15 residues. With V trimmed by 4 bases and J by 2 bases, 3 bases remained unmatched. In DNA, the CDR3 is TGTGCCACCAGCAAGGACAGGGGCGCTGGAAACACCATATATTTT. Amino acid sequence: CATSKDRGAGNTIYF.

This clonotype was seen repeatedly, ten times or more. The chain has TRBV20-1 and TRBJ2-1, with 12 positions matching TRBD2. Germline CDR1 and CDR2: DFQATT and SNEGSKA (reference sequence). This CDR3 contains 15 residues. With 3 bases clipped from V and 9 bases from J, the junction kept 9 bases outside the gene matches. The CDR3, as DNA: TGCAGTGCTAGTCTGGCTAGCGGGGGGGCCGCTGAGCAGTTCTTC. Residues: CSASLASGGAAEQFF.

This clonotype was counted ten times or more. The V call is TRBV4-1, the J call TRBJ2-1; the D gene is possibly TRBD1 (6 bases). The V gene lost 0 bases and the J gene lost 0 bases, with 12 bases spanning the gap. CDR1 and CDR2 from the germline V gene are MGHRA and YSYEKL. CDR3 length: 17 residues. The CDR3 DNA is TGCGCCAGCAGCCAAGATAGGGACACCATCTCCTACAATGAGCAGTTCTTC. Translated: CASSQDRDTISYNEQFF.

This clonotype was recorded at least ten times. The V and J genes are TRBV12-3 or TRBV12-4 and TRBJ2-1, with D perhaps assigned TRBD1 or TRBD2 (5 bases each). The CDR3 sequence is 15 residues long. The ends were cut back, 5 bases at V and 9 bases at J, with 20 bases in the middle. The CDR3 coding sequence is TGTGCCAGCAGTCCCCTCGGTGTGAGGGGTTCTGAGCAGTTCTTC. Translated, it gives CASSPLGVRGSEQFF.

The chain joins TRBV15 to TRBJ1-2; no reliable D call. Germline V gene data show CDR1 as LNHNV and CDR2 as YYDKDF (reference sequence). Trimming shortened V by 5 bases and J by 10 bases, and 11 bases separated the two germline ends. This CDR3 is built from 11 residues. This CDR3 reads CATSPAGNYTF. Written as DNA, the CDR3 is TGTGCCACCAGCCCCGCGGGGAACTACACCTTC.

This clonotype was detected a few times. The chain employs TRBV4-3 and TRBJ2-1, with TRBD2 identical over 16 bases. After removal of 4 bases from V and 7 bases from J, the junction contained 7 bases not matched to a gene. This CDR3 is 17 amino acids long. Germline CDR1 reads LGHNA; CDR2 reads YSLEER. CDR3 amino acids: CASSPRGLAGGGNEQFF. For the CDR3, the DNA is TGCGCCAGCAGCCCCCGGGGACTAGCGGGGGGGGGGAATGAGCAGTTCTTC.

This clonotype has just a few counts. The DNA of the CDR3 is TGTGCCATCAGTGACCCTCACAGGCACTATGGCTACACCTTC. Protein product: CAISDPHRHYGYTF. V is TRBV10-3 and J is TRBJ1-2, with D possibly matching TRBD1 (5 bases). Trimming removed 3 bases at V and 3 bases at J, with 11 bases between. CDR3 length equals 14 residues. Germline loops: CDR1 ENHRY, CDR2 SYGVKD.

At least ten counts were recorded for this clonotype. The genes are TRBV7-2 and TRBJ2-7, with TRBD2 matching over 9 bases. CDR1 and CDR2 from the germline V gene are SGHTA and FQGNSA. V lost 1 base and J lost 2; bases outside the gene matches: 3. This CDR3 comprises 15 residues. Written as DNA, the CDR3 is TGTGCCAGCAGCTTAGAGGCTAGCGGGGCCTACGAGCAGTACGTC. This sequence encodes CASSLEASGAYEQYV.

This clonotype was counted only a few times. The chain recombines TRBV6-5 with TRBJ1-2; TRBD1 is a possible D gene (6 bases). Germline CDR1 and CDR2: MNHEY and SVGAGI. The ends were cut back, 2 bases at V and 7 bases at J, with 11 bases in the middle. The CDR3 is 13 residues long. The CDR3 coding sequence is TGTGCCAGCAGTTACGGGGGGGGCGGTGGCTACACCTTC. Protein sequence: CASSYGGGGGYTF.

This clonotype showed up just a few times. This rearrangement joins TRBV27 to TRBJ2-3, with 9 bases fitting TRBD2. The CDR3 has 18 residues. The ends lost 2 bases at V and 2 bases at J; junction bases unmatched: 11. Germline CDR1 MNHEY, CDR2 SMNVEV (reference sequence). The CDR3, as DNA: TGTGCCAGCAGTTTAGTAGCGGGGGCCGCTCCGTTCACAGATACGCAGTATTTT. Encoded protein: CASSLVAGAAPFTDTQYF.

This clonotype has at least ten counts. The chain combines TRBV11-2 with TRBJ1-1; perhaps TRBD1 as D (5 bases). CDR3 length: 20 residues. Germline CDR1 and CDR2: SGHAT and FQNNGV. V lost 1 base and J lost 3, with 27 bases in between. CDR3 protein: CASSLGAFREGASPDTEAFF. CDR3 in DNA: TGTGCCAGCAGCTTAGGGGCTTTCAGGGAAGGGGCATCCCCGGACACTGAAGCTTTCTTT.

This clonotype was counted many times. The chain couples TRBV7-2 to TRBJ1-2; TRBD1 aligns across 7 bases. The V gene's germline CDR1 is SGHTA and CDR2 FQGNSA. The CDR3 extends over 14 amino acids. Trimming at V came to 6 bases and at J to 4 bases, leaving 8 bases not matched to a gene. In nucleotides, the CDR3 is TGTGCCAGCAGGAACAGGGGTGCGGTCTATGGCTACACCTTC. Translated, it gives CASRNRGAVYGYTF.

This clonotype was recorded at least ten times. The chain carries TRBV4-1 and TRBJ1-5, with D tentatively TRBD1 (5 bases). V lost 0 bases to trimming and J lost 3 bases, with 15 bases between them. The CDR3 covers 17 residues. Germline loops: CDR1 MGHRA, CDR2 YSYEKL. CDR3 bases: TGCGCCAGCAGCCAAGAGGAATGGGGACTTCCCAATCAGCCCCAGCATTTT. Amino acid sequence: CASSQEEWGLPNQPQHF.

This clonotype was counted many times. The chain carries TRBV27 and TRBJ1-1; D is unresolved. V was trimmed by 3 bases and J by 1 base, leaving 6 bases between them. The germline V gene encodes CDR1 MNHEY and CDR2 SMNVEV (reference sequence). This CDR3 spans 13 amino acids. The CDR3 DNA is TGTGCCAGCAGTTTCGGAGGGAACACTGAAGCTTTCTTT. This translates into CASSFGGNTEAFF.

The table lists this clonotype with many counts. The J gene is TRBJ2-2, the V gene TRBV6-5, with D unclear. V dropped 8 bases and J dropped 1 base, with 8 bases sitting between them. Germline values: CDR1 MNHEY, CDR2 SVGAGI. The CDR3 consists of 13 residues. CDR3 nucleotides: TGTGCCAGCGGACGTCAGAACACCGGGGAGCTGTTTTTT. Translated: CASGRQNTGELFF.

This clonotype has a count of ten or more. The chain joins TRBV5-1 to TRBJ2-1, with D possibly being TRBD2 (7 bases). Germline lookup yields CDR1 SGHRS and CDR2 YFSETQ. Trimming took off 0 bases at V and 7 bases at J, with 14 bases between the two ends. The CDR3 extends over 15 amino acids. CDR3 region: CASSLGGGASNEQFF. In DNA form, the CDR3 reads TGCGCCAGCAGCTTGGGGGGGGGCGCATCAAATGAGCAGTTCTTC.

In this sample, this clonotype turned up many times. V and J are TRBV10-3 and TRBJ2-7; 9 bases match TRBD1. Losses at the gene ends were 11 bases for V and 2 bases for J; bases not matched to a gene: 7. This CDR3 contains 13 residues. Germline V gives CDR1 ENHRY, CDR2 SYGVKD. The CDR3 nucleotides read TGTGCCGCCCGGGACAGGGACACCTACGAGCAGTACGTC. It yields the protein CAARDRDTYEQYV.

This clonotype was recorded many times. The gene calls are TRBV9 and TRBJ2-5, with a weak D call TRBD1 (5 bases). V was clipped by 0 bases and J by 5 bases, with 14 bases between them. This CDR3 comprises 15 residues. Germline loops: CDR1 SGDLS, CDR2 YYNGEE. CDR3 amino acids: CASSVDGASGETQYF. CDR3 bases: TGTGCCAGCAGCGTAGACGGAGCTTCAGGGGAGACCCAGTACTTC.

This clonotype was observed many times. The chain uses TRBV28 and TRBJ1-5, with 7 bases fitting TRBD1. The trim removed 6 bases at V and 7 bases at J, leaving 12 bases unmatched. CDR3 size: 15 residues. Germline V gene data show CDR1 as MDHEN and CDR2 as SYDVKM. The CDR3 here is CASRTGAVGGQPQHF. The DNA of the CDR3 is TGTGCCAGCAGAACAGGGGCCGTCGGAGGACAGCCCCAGCATTTT.

This clonotype has ten or more counts. CDR3 sequence: CASSSGNFPDTQYF. For the CDR3, the DNA is TGTGCCAGCAGTTCCGGGAACTTTCCAGATACGCAGTATTTT. V usage is TRBV12-3 or TRBV12-4 and J usage is TRBJ2-3, with D possibly being TRBD2 (5 bases). CDR3 length equals 14 residues. Trimming left V 4 bases short and J 4 bases short, with 12 bases between.

This sequence joins TRBV19 and TRBJ2-1; D not resolved. The CDR3 extends over 15 amino acids. V was clipped by 3 bases and J by 3 bases, with 12 bases between them. Germline CDR1 LNHDA, CDR2 SQIVND (reference sequence). DNA for the CDR3: TGTGCCAGTAGTATTCGACTGGAATTCTACAATGAGCAGTTCTTC. Translated: CASSIRLEFYNEQFF.

The chain links TRBV21-1 to TRBJ2-6; the DNA was not compared with TRBD1, the D call given in the table. TRBV21-1 is designated a pseudogene. The CDR3 loop spans 16 amino acids. CDR3 bases: TGTGCCAGCAGCTTTCGGACAGGGGCTGGGGCCAACGTCCTGACTTTC. Translated, it gives CASSFRTGAGANVLTF.

This clonotype came up many times. This chain uses TRBV6-2 or TRBV6-3 with TRBJ2-3; 8 bases are a match to TRBD2. The CDR3 is made up of 16 amino acids. Unmatched junction bases numbered 11, after V lost 6 bases and J lost 3 bases. The germline V gene encodes CDR1 MNHEY and CDR2 SVGEGT. This chain's CDR3 is CASSHTSGRTTDTQYF. In nucleotides, the CDR3 is TGTGCCAGCAGCCATACTAGCGGAAGAACGACAGATACGCAGTATTTT.

The sample holds many counts of this clonotype. This chain uses TRBV7-9 with TRBJ1-1; a weak D match, TRBD1 (5 bases). This CDR3 has 14 residues. The germline CDR1 and CDR2 sequences are SEHNR and FQNEAQ (reference sequence). V gave up 7 bases and J gave up 3 bases, with 15 bases separating them. The CDR3 region is CASIPVLGDTEAFF. The CDR3 region has the DNA TGTGCCAGCATCCCAGTCCTGGGGGACACTGAAGCTTTCTTT.

In its sample, this clonotype was seen many times. The chain is built from TRBV12-3 or TRBV12-4 and TRBJ1-6, with TRBD1 identical over 9 bases. This CDR3 has 14 residues. V was pared by 4 bases and J by 12 bases, with 7 bases of the junction left unmatched. CDR3 in amino acids: CASSYGTGPVPLHF. The CDR3 bases are TGTGCCAGCAGTTACGGGACAGGGCCAGTACCCCTCCACTTT.

This clonotype came up many times. The chain recombines TRBV29-1 with TRBJ2-2, with 10 bases that match TRBD2. This CDR3 comprises 14 residues. J gave up 7 bases and V 7 bases, and 9 bases lay outside the gene matches. CDR1 is SQVTM and CDR2 is ANQGSEA in the germline V gene. CDR3 protein: CSALAGGQGGELFF. CDR3 bases: TGCAGCGCCTTAGCGGGGGGCCAGGGCGGGGAGCTGTTTTTT.